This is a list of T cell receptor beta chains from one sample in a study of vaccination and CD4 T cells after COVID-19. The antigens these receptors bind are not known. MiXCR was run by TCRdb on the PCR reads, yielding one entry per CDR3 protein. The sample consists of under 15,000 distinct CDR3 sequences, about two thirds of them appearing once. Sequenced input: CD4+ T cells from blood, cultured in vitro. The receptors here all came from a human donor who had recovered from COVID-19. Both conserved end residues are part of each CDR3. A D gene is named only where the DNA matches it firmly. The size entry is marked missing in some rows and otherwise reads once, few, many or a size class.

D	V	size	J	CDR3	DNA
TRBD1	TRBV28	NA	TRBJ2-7	CASSFLGTGALYEQYF	TGTGCCAGCAGTTTTCTCGGGACAGGGGCACTCTACGAGCAGTACTTC
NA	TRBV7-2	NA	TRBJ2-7	CASSYSGGPVGEQYF	TGTGCCAGCAGCTATTCCGGGGGCCCGGTGGGCGAGCAGTACTTC
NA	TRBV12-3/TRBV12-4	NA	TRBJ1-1	CASNTDTTRAFF	TGTGCCAGCAACACAGACACGACTCGAGCTTTCTTT
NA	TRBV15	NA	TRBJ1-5	CATSREQRTSNQPQHF	TGTGCCACCAGCAGAGAACAGCGGACTAGCAATCAGCCCCAGCATTTT
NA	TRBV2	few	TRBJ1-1	CASSLALNTEAFF	TGTGCCAGCTCGCTTGCCCTGAACACTGAAGCTTTCTTT
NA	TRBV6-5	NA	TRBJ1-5	CASSYPEETVYSNQPQHF	TGTGCCAGCAGTTACCCAGAAGAGACAGTCTATAGCAATCAGCCCCAGCATTTT
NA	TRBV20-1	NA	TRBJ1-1	CSARLGTANTEAFF	TGCAGTGCTAGGCTCGGGACGGCGAACACTGAAGCTTTCTTT
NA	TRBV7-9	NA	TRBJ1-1	CASSLDSGNTEAFF	TGCGCCAGCAGCTTGGATTCAGGGAACACTGAAGCTTTCTTT
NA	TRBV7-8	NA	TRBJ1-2	CASSLALDSYGYTF	TGTGCCAGCAGCTTAGCGCTTGACAGCTATGGCTACACCTTC
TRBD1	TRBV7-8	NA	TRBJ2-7	CASSPPRRDRVQGQYF	TGTGCCAGCAGCCCCCCTCGCCGGGACAGGGTTCAGGGGCAGTACTTC
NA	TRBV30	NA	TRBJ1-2	CAWGGFGYTF	TGTGCCTGGGGGGGGTTTGGCTACACCTTC
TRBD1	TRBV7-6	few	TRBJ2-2	CASSVDRGPNTGELFF	TGTGCCAGCAGCGTGGACAGGGGGCCGAACACCGGGGAGCTGTTTTTT
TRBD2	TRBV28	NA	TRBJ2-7	CASSPLKTSGRNEQYF	TGTGCCAGCAGTCCCCTGAAGACTAGCGGGAGGAACGAGCAGTACTTC
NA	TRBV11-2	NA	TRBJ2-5	CASSGADWYQETQYF	TGTGCCAGCAGTGGAGCGGACTGGTACCAAGAGACCCAGTACTTC
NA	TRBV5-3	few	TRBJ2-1	CASSFAGNNEQFF	TGTGCCAGCAGCTTTGCAGGGAACAATGAGCAGTTCTTC
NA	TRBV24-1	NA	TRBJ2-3	CATNTGSTDTQYF	TGTGCCACCAACACCGGGAGCACAGATACGCAGTATTTT
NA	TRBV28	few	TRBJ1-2	CASSSGQGYGYTF	TGTGCCAGCAGTTCAGGACAAGGATATGGCTACACCTTC
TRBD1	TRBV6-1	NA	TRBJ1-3	CASSLLPGQGNTIYF	TGTGCCAGCAGCCTCCTTCCGGGACAGGGAAACACCATATATTTT
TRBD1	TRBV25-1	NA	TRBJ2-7	CASSRSRGQGPYEQYF	TGTGCCAGCAGTCGAAGCCGAGGACAGGGGCCCTACGAGCAGTACTTC
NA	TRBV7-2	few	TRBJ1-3	CASSLARGKGSGNTIYF	TGTGCCAGCAGCTTGGCAAGGGGAAAGGGGTCCGGAAACACCATATATTTT
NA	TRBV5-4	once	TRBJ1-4	CASRMWGEEKLFF	TGTGCCAGCAGGATGTGGGGAGAAGAAAAACTGTTTTTT
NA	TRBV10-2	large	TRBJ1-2	CASSETGSDGYTF	TGCGCCAGCAGTGAGACAGGGTCGGATGGCTACACCTTC
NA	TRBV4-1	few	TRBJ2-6	CASSQEAARGAGANVLTF	TGCGCCAGCAGCCAAGAAGCCGCCAGGGGGGCTGGGGCCAACGTCCTGACTTTC
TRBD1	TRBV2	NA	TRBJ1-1	CASSEGQGNTEAFF	TGTGCCAGCAGCGAAGGACAGGGGAACACTGAAGCTTTCTTT
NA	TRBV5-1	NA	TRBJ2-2	CASSPGNTGTGELFF	TGCGCCAGCAGCCCAGGCAACACAGGGACCGGGGAGCTGTTTTTT
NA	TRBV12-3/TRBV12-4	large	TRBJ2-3	CASIPPGSGTQYF	TGTGCCAGCATCCCCCCCGGTTCTGGAACGCAGTATTTT
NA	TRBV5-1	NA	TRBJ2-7	CASSLSFTAGTTYEQYF	TGCGCCAGCAGCTTAAGTTTCACGGCAGGGACAACTTACGAGCAGTACTTC
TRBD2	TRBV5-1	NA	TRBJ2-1	CASSAGLATNEQFF	TGCGCCAGCAGCGCGGGACTAGCGACGAATGAGCAGTTCTTC
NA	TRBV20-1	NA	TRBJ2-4	CSAREAGNIQYF	TGCAGTGCTAGAGAGGCAGGGAACATTCAGTACTTC
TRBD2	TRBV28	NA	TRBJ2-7	CASRGLASLAYEQYF	TGTGCCAGCAGGGGACTAGCGTCCCTAGCCTACGAGCAGTACTTC
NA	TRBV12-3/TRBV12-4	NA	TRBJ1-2	CAINTATNYGYTF	TGTGCCATCAATACAGCTACTAACTATGGCTACACCTTC
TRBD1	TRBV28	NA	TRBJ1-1	CASSLSRQGNTEAFF	TGTGCCAGCAGTTTATCGAGACAGGGGAACACTGAAGCTTTCTTT
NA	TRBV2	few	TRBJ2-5	CASSEVGGKTQYF	TGTGCCAGCAGTGAAGTAGGGGGGAAGACCCAGTACTTC
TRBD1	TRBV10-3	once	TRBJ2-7	CAISESLGTGGEQYF	TGTGCCATCAGTGAGTCCCTGGGGACAGGGGGCGAGCAGTACTTC
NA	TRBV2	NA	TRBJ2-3	CASSHLGGTRTDTQYF	TGTGCCAGCAGTCACCTCGGAGGGACGAGGACAGATACGCAGTATTTT
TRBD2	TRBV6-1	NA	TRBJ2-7	CASSFSGTKAYEQYF	TGTGCCAGCAGCTTCAGCGGGACCAAAGCCTACGAGCAGTACTTC
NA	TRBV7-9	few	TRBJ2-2	CASSLGVNTGELFF	TGTGCCAGCAGCTTAGGGGTGAACACCGGGGAGCTGTTTTTT
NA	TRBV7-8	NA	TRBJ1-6	CASSLGGGQTTVPLHF	TGTGCCAGCAGCTTAGGAGGGGGGCAGACTACGGTCCCCCTCCACTTT
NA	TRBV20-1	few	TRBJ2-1	CSAREQTSGEQFF	TGCAGTGCTAGAGAGCAAACATCAGGTGAGCAGTTCTTC
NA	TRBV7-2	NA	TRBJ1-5	CASSLAVGYGQPQHF	TGTGCCAGCAGCTTAGCGGTGGGTTACGGCCAGCCCCAGCATTTT
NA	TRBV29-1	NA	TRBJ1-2	CSVDQANYGYTF	TGCAGCGTTGACCAGGCTAACTATGGCTACACCTTC
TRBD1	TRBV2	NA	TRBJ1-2	CASMGTGSMDTF	TGTGCCAGCATGGGGACAGGGAGTATGGACACCTTC
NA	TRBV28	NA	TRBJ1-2	CASRTHDGNYGYTF	TGTGCCAGCAGGACTCACGACGGAAACTATGGCTACACCTTC
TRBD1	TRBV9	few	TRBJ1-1	CASSPDGTGGTEAFF	TGTGCCAGCAGCCCAGACGGGACAGGGGGCACTGAAGCTTTCTTT
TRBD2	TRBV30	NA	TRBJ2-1	CAWSVSSGRVNEQFF	TGTGCCTGGAGTGTGTCTAGCGGGAGGGTAAATGAGCAGTTCTTC
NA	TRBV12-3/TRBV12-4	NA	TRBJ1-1	CASSLNFQAEAFF	TGTGCCAGCAGTTTAAACTTTCAGGCTGAAGCTTTCTTT
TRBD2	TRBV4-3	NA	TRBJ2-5	CASSQEQRGLAGGGSQETQYF	TGCGCCAGCAGCCAAGAGCAGAGGGGACTAGCGGGAGGAGGGTCCCAAGAGACCCAGTACTTC
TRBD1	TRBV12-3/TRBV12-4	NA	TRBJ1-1	CASSFLGRGDMNTEAFF	TGTGCCAGCAGTTTCCTGGGCAGGGGGGATATGAACACTGAAGCTTTCTTT
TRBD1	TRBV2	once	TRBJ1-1	CASSPDRGTTEAFF	TGTGCCAGCAGTCCCGACAGGGGCACGACTGAAGCTTTCTTT
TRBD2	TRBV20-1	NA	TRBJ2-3	CSARVGGSITDTQYF	TGCAGTGCTAGAGTGGGCGGGAGTATCACAGATACGCAGTATTTT
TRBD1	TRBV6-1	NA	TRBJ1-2	CASAGQGGLVEGYTF	TGTGCCAGCGCCGGACAGGGAGGGTTAGTTGAAGGCTACACCTTC
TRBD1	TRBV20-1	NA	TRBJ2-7	CSVPGQPYEQYF	TGCAGTGTTCCGGGACAGCCCTACGAGCAGTACTTC
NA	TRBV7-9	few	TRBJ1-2	CASSLGGYGYTF	TGTGCCAGCAGCTTAGGGGGGTATGGCTACACCTTC
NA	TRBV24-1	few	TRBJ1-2	CATSSGYGGYTF	TGTGCCACCAGTTCAGGGTATGGCGGCTACACCTTC
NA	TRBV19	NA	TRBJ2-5	CASSISPGDQETQYF	TGTGCCAGTAGTATAAGCCCGGGAGACCAAGAGACCCAGTACTTC
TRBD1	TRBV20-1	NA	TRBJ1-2	CSAREIGQGVSYGYTF	TGCAGTGCTAGAGAAATTGGACAGGGGGTTAGCTATGGCTACACCTTC
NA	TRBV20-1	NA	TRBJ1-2	CSARAPPGVGYTF	TGCAGTGCTAGAGCCCCGCCAGGGGTTGGCTACACCTTC
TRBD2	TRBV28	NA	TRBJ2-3	CASINIAGRTDTQYF	TGTGCCAGTATCAATATAGCGGGACGCACAGATACGCAGTATTTT
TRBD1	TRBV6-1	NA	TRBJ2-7	CASRDRDRVGLEQYF	TGTGCCAGCAGAGACCGGGACAGGGTCGGTCTCGAGCAGTACTTC
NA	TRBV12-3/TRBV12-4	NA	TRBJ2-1	CASSEESSYNEQFF	TGTGCCAGCAGTGAGGAAAGCTCCTACAATGAGCAGTTCTTC